The present T cell receptor (beta chain) was sequenced within a study of CD8+ T cells in alopecia areata. The treatment denotes: oral pan-JAK inhibitor, 5-10 mg twice daily. Sampling of alopecia areata patients yielded lesional scalp punch biopsies as well as peripheral blood. The CDR3 consists of 15 residues. V lost 7 bases and J 0 bases, leaving 12 bases between the germline ends. Germline-derived CDR1 and CDR2 are LGHNT and FRNRAP. Extracted RNA was reverse transcribed, and the resulting cDNA served as sequencing template. TCRdb keeps only in-frame clones here, not all; method: immunoSEQ multiplex PCR. The profile covers 120,000 to 150,000 clones, with around 83% appearing a single time and around 13% taken by the ten largest.

This rearrangement joins TRBV12-5 to TRBJ2-2; maybe TRBD2 (6 bases). This sample comprised CD8+ T cells sorted from blood, obtained at week 4, from a patient treated with tofacitinib. The source of this sequence is a human donor with alopecia areata. Written as DNA, the CDR3 is TGTGCTAGTGTTTCACTAGCCGCGAACACCGGGGAGCTGTTTTTT. This encodes CASVSLAANTGELFF. The full variable domain, its missing parts supplied by reference TRBV12-5 and TRBJ2-2, is DARVTQTPRHKVTEMGQEVTMRCQPILGHNTVFWYRQTMMQGLELLAYFRNRAPLDDSGMPKDRFSAEMPDATLATLKIQPSEPRDSAVYFCASVSLAANTGELFFGEGSRLTVL.